This record covers a single T cell receptor (beta chain). Measured with immunoSEQ multiplex PCR; TCRdb has only the in-frame clones, and not every one. The sample includes hundreds of thousands of clones, 89% seen only once; the top ten take roughly 5.3%. This sample was included in a study of blood T cell repertoires in COVID-19. The V gene's germline CDR1 is MNHEY and CDR2 SVGAGI. J gave up 0 bases and V 6 bases, and 4 bases lay outside the gene matches. CDR3 size: 15 residues. The genes are TRBV6-5 and TRBJ2-7, with 11 nucleotides matching TRBD2. The origin of this receptor is a man in his 60s who had recovered from COVID-19. Sequencing was performed on PBMCs or T cells enriched from blood (not recorded which). The chain's CDR3 is CASSGTSGSSYEQYF. The CDR3 nucleotides are TGTGCCAGCAGCGGGACTAGCGGTAGCTCCTACGAGCAGTACTTC.